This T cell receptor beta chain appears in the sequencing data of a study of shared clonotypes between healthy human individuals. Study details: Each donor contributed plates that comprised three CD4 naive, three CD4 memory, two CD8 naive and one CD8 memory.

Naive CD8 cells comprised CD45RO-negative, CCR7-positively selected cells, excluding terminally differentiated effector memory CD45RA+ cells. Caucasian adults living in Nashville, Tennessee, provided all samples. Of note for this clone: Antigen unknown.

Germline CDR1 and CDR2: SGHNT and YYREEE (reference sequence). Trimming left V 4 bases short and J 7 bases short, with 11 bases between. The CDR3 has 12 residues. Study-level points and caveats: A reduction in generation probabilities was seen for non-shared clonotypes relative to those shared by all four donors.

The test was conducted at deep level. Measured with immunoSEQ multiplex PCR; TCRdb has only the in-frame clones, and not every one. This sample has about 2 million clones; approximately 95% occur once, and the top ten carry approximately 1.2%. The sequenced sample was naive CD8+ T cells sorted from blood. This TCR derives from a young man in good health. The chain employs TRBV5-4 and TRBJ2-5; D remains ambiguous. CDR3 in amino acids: CASSPRPGTQYF. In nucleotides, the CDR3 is TGTGCCAGCAGCCCCCGCCCGGGGACCCAGTACTTC.